The 4 T cell receptor beta chains reported below all come from one sample, sequenced in a study of shared clonotypes between healthy human individuals. The table came from immunoSEQ multiplex PCR; TCRdb's copy has only in-frame clones and leaves some out. The sample carries some 2,000,000 clones, around 95% recorded once. Material: naive CD4+ T cells sorted from blood. The sample's subset: CD45RA+ positively selected. The receptors originated from a man aged 18-30 years in good health.

The gene calls are TRBV5-1 and TRBJ2-1; 7 bases line up with TRBD1. The V gene's germline CDR1 is SGHRS and CDR2 YFSETQ. Losses at the gene ends were 5 bases for V and 4 bases for J; bases not matched to a gene: 9. CDR3 size: 15 residues. The CDR3 bases are TGCGCCAGCAGTTACGGGACAGAGGATTACAATGAGCAGTTCTTC. Protein product: CASSYGTEDYNEQFF.

The chain links TRBV7-9 to TRBJ2-7; no definite D call. This CDR3 region has 13 residues. The V end lost 1 base, the J end lost 3 bases, and 7 bases lay between the germline ends. Germline values: CDR1 SEHNR, CDR2 FQNEAQ (reference sequence). CDR3 bases: TGTGCCAGCAGCTTAGAGCTGGACTACGAGCAGTACTTC. Translation: CASSLELDYEQYF.

The chain is built from TRBV6-1 and TRBJ2-7, with 8 nucleotides matching TRBD1. Germline CDR1 is MNHNS and CDR2 is SASEGT. V gave up 9 bases and J gave up 3 bases; unmatched junction bases: 10. CDR3 length equals 14 residues. The CDR3 spells CASATGTGLYEQYF. CDR3 bases: TGTGCCAGTGCAACCGGGACAGGCCTCTACGAGCAGTACTTC.

This clone was observed a handful of times. This sequence joins TRBV2 and TRBJ2-7; D call uncertain. V dropped 6 bases and J dropped 4 bases, with 7 bases sitting between them. The CDR3 consists of 11 residues. The germline V gene has CDR1 SNHLY and CDR2 FYNNEI. The CDR3 DNA reads as TGTGCCAGCAGCCCTTTGTACGAGCAGTACTTC. The encoded protein is CASSPLYEQYF.